Sequencing of this T cell receptor (beta chain) was carried out in a study of OX40 agonist ivuxolimab in advanced cancers. At the level of the study: Participants, around 80% male, averaged around 64 years of age, ranging from about 23 to 85. Broader study findings: Dose levels from 0.1 to 3.0 mg/kg saw CD4+ and CD8+ blood T cells expand clonally by week 6. The mean number of expanded clones was higher in CD8+ T cells than in CD4+.

The sampling schedule covered blood at baseline, cycle 4 day 1, and cycle 7 day 1. Clones were sequenced by immunoSEQ multiplex PCR, and TCRdb holds only the in-frame ones, with some missing. The repertoire holds fewer than 95,000 clones, with about 80% as singletons. To note about this clone: Its specificity is unknown.

The V gene end was trimmed by 5 bases and the J gene end by 7 bases; junction bases not matched to a gene: 2. CDR1 is MDHEN, CDR2 SYDVKM, per germline. This CDR3 has 12 amino acids. The sequence came from an adult with an advanced solid tumor such as melanoma, head and neck, liver or kidney cancer. The rearrangement joins TRBV28 to TRBJ1-5; 7 bases match TRBD1. The sample was CD4+ or CD8+ T cells sorted from blood, taken in a trial of the OX40 agonist ivuxolimab. CDR3 coding DNA: TGTGCCAGCAGTCAGGGGGGACAGCCCCAGCATTTT. Protein sequence: CASSQGGQPQHF.